The rows below give T cell receptor beta chains drawn from one sample of a study of T cells in Graves' hyperthyroidism and ophthalmopathy. TCRdb re-called the multiplex PCR reads with MiXCR, one entry per CDR3 protein. The sample holds hundreds of thousands of distinct CDR3 sequences, about 20% seen once. Specimen: blood. All receptors derive from a man aged 35-49 years with Graves' ophthalmopathy. The CDR3 runs from the conserved cysteine through the conserved F or W. The order of the fields is V gene, clone size, CDR3 length, J gene, D gene, CDR3 protein, CDR3 DNA. The D gene is left open where the match is weak. Expanded clones get a size class; other rows say once, few or many, or leave the size out.

V: TRBV2; size: NA; length: 17; J: TRBJ1-4; D: NA; CDR3: CASRGSGQGKGGEKLFF; DNA: TGTGCCAGCAGGGGGAGCGGGCAGGGTAAAGGAGGAGAAAAACTGTTTTTT
V: TRBV10-3; size: few; length: 17; J: TRBJ2-1; D: NA; CDR3: CAISESDPRSAYNEQFF; DNA: TGTGCCATCAGTGAGTCCGACCCTAGGTCCGCCTACAATGAGCAGTTCTTC
V: TRBV27; size: NA; length: 13; J: TRBJ2-5; D: NA; CDR3: CASTSTGQETQYF; DNA: TGTGCCAGCACCTCTACAGGGCAAGAGACCCAGTACTTC
V: TRBV18; size: NA; length: 15; J: TRBJ2-5; D: TRBD1; CDR3: CASSPPYPRWTGRDF; DNA: TGTGCCAGCTCACCACCTTATCCCCGCTGGACAGGGCGAGACTTC
V: TRBV20-1; size: NA; length: 12; J: TRBJ2-7; D: NA; CDR3: CSATGQIYEQYF; DNA: TGCAGTGCTACTGGGCAAATCTACGAGCAGTACTTC
V: TRBV7-7; size: few; length: 13; J: TRBJ2-4; D: TRBD1; CDR3: CALGTEFSNIQYF; DNA: TGTGCATTAGGGACAGAGTTTTCGAACATTCAGTACTTC
V: TRBV12-3/TRBV12-4; size: NA; length: 18; J: TRBJ2-2; D: NA; CDR3: CASSQWVWGGAGVGELFF; DNA: TGTGCCAGCAGCCAATGGGTTTGGGGCGGGGCCGGGGTCGGGGAGCTGTTTTTT
V: TRBV18; size: few; length: 14; J: TRBJ2-1; D: TRBD1; CDR3: CASSVGQGKREQFF; DNA: TGTGCCAGCTCAGTCGGACAGGGGAAGAGAGAGCAGTTCTTC
V: TRBV20-1; size: few; length: 12; J: TRBJ2-5; D: NA; CDR3: CSASGIVETQYF; DNA: TGCAGTGCTTCAGGGATTGTGGAGACCCAGTACTTC
V: TRBV20-1; size: many; length: 14; J: TRBJ2-7; D: TRBD2; CDR3: CSANGEREECEQYF; DNA: TGCAGTGCTAATGGTGAGCGGGAGGAATGCGAGCAGTACTTC
V: TRBV18; size: NA; length: 17; J: TRBJ1-1; D: TRBD1; CDR3: CASSPPRAGGLNTEAFF; DNA: TGTGCCAGCTCACCACCTAGGGCAGGGGGCTTGAACACTGAAGCTTTCTTT
V: TRBV18; size: few; length: 17; J: TRBJ2-5; D: TRBD2; CDR3: CASSPQSSGAHQETQYF; DNA: TGTGCCAGCTCACCACAATCTAGCGGGGCGCATCAAGAGACCCAGTACTTC
V: TRBV7-9; size: few; length: 13; J: TRBJ1-6; D: NA; CDR3: CASSFDELSPLHF; DNA: TGTGCCAGCAGCTTCGACGAGTTGTCACCCCTCCACTTT